This T cell receptor beta chain was sequenced for a study of sequential checkpoint blockade in melanoma. CDR1 and CDR2 (germline): MDHEN, SYDVKM. Trimming removed 5 bases from V and 4 bases from J, with 6 bases in between. This CDR3 is built from 11 residues. Only in-frame clones appear in the TCRdb table, and some are missing; sequencing was by immunoSEQ multiplex PCR. The sample shows about 20,000 clones, just under 75% of them seen only once. This sample's treatment: randomized to nivolumab then ipilimumab (arm A) or the reverse (arm B). This chain joins TRBV28 and TRBJ2-7, with D possibly matching TRBD1 (6 bases). The specimen comprised CD8+ T cells sorted from blood (inferred from file names), sampled from a patient given nivolumab and ipilimumab in sequence. The receptor comes from a human donor with melanoma. DNA for the CDR3: TGTGCCAGCAGTACAGGGTACGAGCAGTACTTC. It codes for CASSTGYEQYF.